This T cell receptor beta chain was captured by sequencing in a study of T-cell reconstitution after alpha-beta-depleted transplantation in children. Unique molecular identifiers featured in how the TCRbeta library was prepared. TCRdb redid the calling of the PCR reads with MiXCR, one entry per CDR3 protein. The data contain more than 500,000 distinct CDR3 sequences, approximately 10% of them singletons. V was pared by 5 bases and J by 1 base, with 18 bases between. Germline V gene data show CDR1 as SGHTA and CDR2 as FQGNSA. This CDR3 spans 17 amino acids. The starting material was PBMCs, mostly from graft donor cells, obtained 180 days after TCRalphabeta/CD19-depleted stem cell transplant. The receptor was derived from a female patient under 10 years old who had a stem cell transplant for aplastic anemia, so the T cells may come from the graft donor. The chain uses TRBV7-2 and TRBJ2-1, with D unclear. CDR3 bases: TGTGCCAGCAGCGCCCTTCCTGGAGCCTTGTCCTACAATGAGCAGTTCTTC. Its translation: CASSALPGALSYNEQFF.